This T cell receptor beta chain appears in the sequencing data of a study of CD8+CD57+ T cells in acquired aplastic anemia. Genomic DNA served as template for TCR beta VDJ and CDR3 profiling. MiXCR, run by TCRdb on the reads, gives a single entry per CDR3 protein. The sample includes some 290,000 distinct CDR3 sequences, approximately 55% of them seen just once. The CDR3 contains 14 residues. V was pared by 6 bases and J by 2 bases, with 8 bases between. In germline, CDR1 is SGHVS, CDR2 FNYEAQ. This clonotype occurred many times. What was sequenced was sorted CD4+, CD8+, or CD8+CD57+ T cells (not recorded which) from PBMCs. This chain uses TRBV7-6 with TRBJ2-6; D gene uncertain. This clonotype originated in a human donor with severe aplastic anemia or a healthy control (not recorded which). CDR3 nucleotide sequence: TGTGCCAGCAGGAAATCGACTGGGGCCAACGTCCTGACTTTC. It yields the protein CASRKSTGANVLTF. The entire variable domain, with the rest obtained from reference TRBV7-6 and TRBJ2-6, is as follows: GAGVSQSPRYKVTKRGQDVALRCDPISGHVSLYWYRQALGQGPEFLTYFNYEAQQDKSGLPNDRFSAERPEGSISTLTIQRTEQRDSAMYRCASRKSTGANVLTFGAGSRLTVL.